The 25 T cell receptor beta chains listed next were all sequenced from one sample in a study of shared clonotypes between healthy human individuals. Measured with immunoSEQ multiplex PCR; TCRdb has only the in-frame clones, and not every one. Among approximately 1,500,000 clones, roughly 96% were seen once, and the ten largest hold approximately 1.2%. Material for sequencing was naive CD4+ T cells sorted from blood. Regarding subset: CD45RA+ positively selected. Receptors originate from a man aged 25 to 40 in good health.

The chain is built from TRBV5-1 and TRBJ2-7, with TRBD2 identical over 12 bases. Germline V gene data show CDR1 as SGHRS and CDR2 as YFSETQ. The V and J ends lost 5 bases and 0 bases, in that order; junction bases with no gene match: 3. CDR3 length: 15 residues. The CDR3 reads CASSRTSGDSYEQYF. The CDR3 DNA reads TGCGCCAGCAGTCGGACTAGCGGGGACTCCTACGAGCAGTACTTC. Looking up the rest from reference TRBV5-1 and TRBJ2-7 gives the full variable domain: KAGVTQTPRYLIKTRGQQVTLSCSPISGHRSVSWYQQTPGQGLQFLFEYFSETQRNKGNFPGRFSGRQFSNSRSEMNVSTLELGDSALYLCASSRTSGDSYEQYFGPGTRLTVT.

This chain uses TRBV6-1 with TRBJ2-7; 7 bases fit TRBD2. Looked up from germline, CDR1 is MNHNS and CDR2 is SASEGT. V lost 8 bases and J lost 4; bases outside the gene matches: 8. This CDR3 has 13 residues. CDR3 DNA sequence: TGTGCCAGCGGCGGGGGTAGCGTTTACGAGCAGTACTTC. It yields the protein CASGGGSVYEQYF.

V and J are TRBV6-6 and TRBJ1-2; TRBD1 matches 8 bases. The CDR3 covers 13 residues. Trimming cost V 7 bases and J 6 bases; bases outside gene matches: 7. From germline, CDR1 is MNHNY and CDR2 SVGAGI (reference sequence). CDR3 region: CASTWTGRDGYTF. CDR3 DNA sequence: TGTGCCAGCACTTGGACAGGGAGGGATGGCTACACCTTC.

The chain recombines TRBV10-2 with TRBJ2-3; D is unclear. Trimming took off 5 bases at V and 0 bases at J, with 15 bases between the two ends. Germline V gives CDR1 WSHSY, CDR2 SAAADI. CDR3 length equals 16 residues. CDR3 loop: CASSSLGSQSTDTQYF. Written as DNA, the CDR3 is TGCGCCAGCAGTTCCTTGGGATCCCAAAGCACAGATACGCAGTATTTT.

The genes are TRBV5-4 and TRBJ1-5; D remains ambiguous. The germline V gene has CDR1 SGHNT and CDR2 YYREEE (reference sequence). Deletions cut 10 bases from V and 0 bases from J, with 23 bases between. This CDR3 has 17 amino acids. CDR3 DNA sequence: TGTGCCTATTCTTTGGCCGGTGGTCCGAATAGCAATCAGCCCCAGCATTTT. Its protein product is CAYSLAGGPNSNQPQHF.

The rearrangement uses TRBV2 and TRBJ1-2; TRBD1 is a possible D gene (6 bases). Germline loops: CDR1 SNHLY, CDR2 FYNNEI. The CDR3 runs to 13 residues. V was clipped by 11 bases and J by 1 base, with 14 bases between them. The CDR3 DNA sequence: TGTGCCTCACAGGGTGCGGGTAACTATGGCTACACCTTC. Amino acids: CASQGAGNYGYTF.

The rearrangement uses TRBV29-1 and TRBJ2-3; 13 bases are a match to TRBD2. The J segment lost 0 bases and the V segment lost 6 bases, leaving 6 bases of the junction unmatched. The CDR3 runs to 16 residues. The germline V gene encodes CDR1 SQVTM and CDR2 ANQGSEA. This CDR3 reads CSVPKTSGRSTDTQYF. The CDR3 region has the DNA TGCAGCGTACCGAAGACTAGCGGGAGGAGCACAGATACGCAGTATTTT.

The chain joins TRBV2 to TRBJ2-7; TRBD2 matches 14 bases. Germline V gene lookup returns CDR1 SNHLY and CDR2 FYNNEI. The CDR3 runs 18 residues. V gave up 7 bases and J gave up 2 bases; unmatched junction bases: 13. CDR3 residues: CASNDGTSGSREPYEQYF. As DNA, the CDR3 is TGTGCCAGCAACGATGGGACTAGCGGGAGTCGGGAGCCCTACGAGCAGTACTTC.

This sequence joins TRBV27 and TRBJ2-1; 11 positions match TRBD1. V was clipped by 7 bases and J by 3 bases; unmatched bases: 5. This CDR3 is built from 15 residues. Germline V CDR1 and CDR2: MNHEY, SMNVEV (reference sequence). The CDR3 DNA sequence: TGTGCCAGCACAAGGACAGGGGGCTTCTACAATGAGCAGTTCTTC. It encodes CASTRTGGFYNEQFF.

A single count supports this clone. The chain couples TRBV5-1 to TRBJ1-1; 7 bases are shared with TRBD1. The CDR3 consists of 14 residues. Unmatched junction bases numbered 7, after V lost 4 bases and J lost 4 bases. The germline gives CDR1 SGHRS, CDR2 YFSETQ. The CDR3 reads CASSQRQGGTEAFF. As DNA, the CDR3 is TGCGCCAGCAGCCAAAGACAGGGCGGCACTGAAGCTTTCTTT.

V is TRBV5-1 and J is TRBJ1-2; D unresolved. The germline V and J ends were trimmed by 1 base and 7 bases, with 11 bases remaining between them. Per germline, CDR1 SGHRS and CDR2 YFSETQ. This CDR3 spans 13 amino acids. The CDR3 spells CASSLRDGVGYTF. The CDR3 DNA reads TGCGCCAGCAGCTTGAGGGATGGGGTTGGCTACACCTTC.

The gene calls are TRBV7-9 and TRBJ2-1, with D tentatively TRBD2 (6 bases). V lost 4 bases and J 6 bases, leaving 16 bases between the germline ends. The CDR3 spans 15 residues. Germline V gives CDR1 SEHNR, CDR2 FQNEAQ (reference sequence). In DNA form, the CDR3 reads TGTGCCAGCAGCTCTGTCGGGAGTAAAGTCAATGAGCAGTTCTTC. Translating gives CASSSVGSKVNEQFF.

This clone was picked up one time. The rearrangement links TRBV19 to TRBJ1-2; unclear D gene. Germline V gene lookup returns CDR1 LNHDA and CDR2 SQIVND (reference sequence). The germline V and J ends were trimmed by 1 base and 6 bases, with 18 bases remaining between them. The CDR3 has 16 residues. CDR3 loop: CASSIAGDLSGHGYTF. The CDR3 nucleotides read TGTGCCAGTAGTATAGCTGGTGATTTGTCAGGCCATGGCTACACCTTC.

The V gene is TRBV5-1, the J gene TRBJ1-4, with D possibly matching TRBD1 (5 bases). With 7 bases removed from V and 2 bases from J, the gap between germline ends came to 12 bases. Germline V CDR1 and CDR2: SGHRS, YFSETQ. This CDR3 is 14 amino acids long. The CDR3, as DNA: TGCGCCAGCGGTCGGGACGGTACTAATGAAAAACTGTTTTTT. It is translated as CASGRDGTNEKLFF.

The chain joins TRBV18 to TRBJ2-1; TRBD2 matches 10 bases. The CDR3 is 16 residues long. Germline values: CDR1 KGHSH, CDR2 LQKENI. Unmatched junction bases numbered 2, after V lost 3 bases and J lost 0 bases. CDR3 loop: CASSPGLASSYNEQFF. CDR3 sequence (DNA): TGTGCCAGCTCACCGGGACTAGCGAGCTCCTACAATGAGCAGTTCTTC.

This clone was picked up one time. The chain recombines TRBV6-6 with TRBJ2-5; D is ambiguous. V lost 2 bases and J 4 bases, leaving 5 bases between the germline ends. This CDR3 contains 12 residues. Germline CDR1 is MNHNY and CDR2 is SVGAGI (reference sequence). The CDR3 nucleotides are TGTGCCAGCAGTTACCAGAGAGAGACCCAGTACTTC. Amino acids: CASSYQRETQYF.

Comments on this clone: This sample also contains other DNA sequences that code for the same CDR3. The chain has TRBV12-5 and TRBJ2-3; D ambiguous. V lost 6 bases, J lost 4 bases, and 11 bases lay in between. This CDR3 has 13 residues. CDR1 and CDR2 from the germline V gene are LGHNT and FRNRAP. The CDR3, as DNA: TGTGCTAGTGGGCTAAGTGGCGCAGATACGCAGTATTTT. This encodes CASGLSGADTQYF. Filled out from reference TRBV12-5 and TRBJ2-3, the complete variable domain reads DARVTQTPRHKVTEMGQEVTMRCQPILGHNTVFWYRQTMMQGLELLAYFRNRAPLDDSGMPKDRFSAEMPDATLATLKIQPSEPRDSAVYFCASGLSGADTQYFGPGTRLTVL.

This rearrangement joins TRBV7-9 to TRBJ1-2; 8 bases fit TRBD1. Per germline, CDR1 SEHNR and CDR2 FQNEAQ (reference sequence). The V and J ends lost 5 bases and 4 bases, in that order; junction bases with no gene match: 6. This CDR3 has 14 residues. The CDR3 DNA sequence: TGTGCCAGCAGCGCCGGACAGGGCAGCTATGGCTACACCTTC. It translates to CASSAGQGSYGYTF.

The chain combines TRBV11-3 with TRBJ2-1; TRBD2 agrees at 12 bases. The CDR3 totals 16 residues. J lost 5 bases, V lost 3 bases, and 5 bases had no gene match. Germline values: CDR1 SGHNT, CDR2 YENEEA. The CDR3 protein is CASSLDGLAGNNEQFF. The CDR3, as DNA: TGTGCCAGCAGCTTGGACGGACTAGCGGGAAACAATGAGCAGTTCTTC. Using reference TRBV11-3 and TRBJ2-1 for the parts outside the CDR3, the full variable domain is EAGVVQSPRYKIIEKKQPVAFWCNPISGHNTLYWYLQNLGQGPELLIRYENEEAVDDSQLPKDRFSAERLKGVDSTLKIQPAELGDSAVYLCASSLDGLAGNNEQFFGPGTRLTVL.

The chain carries TRBV7-3 and TRBJ2-2; a weak D match, TRBD1 (5 bases). This CDR3 region has 17 residues. The V end was cut by 1 base, the J end by 9 bases, with 21 bases between. From germline, CDR1 is SGHTA and CDR2 FQGTGA. The CDR3 DNA follows: TGTGCCAGCAGCTTAAATGGAAACGTGGCAGGGCGATGGGAGCTGTTTTTT. It specifies CASSLNGNVAGRWELFF. Complete variable domain (other parts from reference TRBV7-3 and TRBJ2-2): GAGVSQTPSNKVTEKGKYVELRCDPISGHTALYWYRQSLGQGPEFLIYFQGTGAADDSGLPNDRFFAVRPEGSVSTLKIQRTERGDSAVYLCASSLNGNVAGRWELFFGEGSRLTVL.

The chain is built from TRBV30 and TRBJ2-7; perhaps D is TRBD1 or TRBD2 (5 bases each). Germline CDR1 reads GTSNPN; CDR2 reads SVGIG (reference sequence). The CDR3 covers 12 residues. The V and J ends lost 7 bases and 4 bases respectively, with 14 bases between them. The CDR3 nucleotides are TGTGCCTCGATGGGGGATTCATACGAGCAGTACTTC. This translates into CASMGDSYEQYF.

The V gene is TRBV9, the J gene TRBJ2-1; a weak D match, TRBD2 (6 bases). Trimming took 0 bases from V and 5 from J, leaving 15 bases between them. Germline CDR1 and CDR2: SGDLS and YYNGEE. This CDR3 comprises 16 residues. DNA for the CDR3: TGTGCCAGCAGCGTAGGAGGCGGGATCGGGAACAATGAGCAGTTCTTC. This gives the protein CASSVGGGIGNNEQFF.

The chain combines TRBV5-5 with TRBJ2-7, with 9 bases fitting TRBD1. The V gene end was trimmed by 9 bases and the J gene end by 3 bases; junction bases not matched to a gene: 7. The CDR3 length is 13 residues. Germline assignment: CDR1 SGHKS and CDR2 YYEKEE (reference sequence). CDR3 protein: CATGRDRVYEQYF. Here the CDR3 DNA reads TGTGCCACGGGTAGGGACAGGGTCTACGAGCAGTACTTC.

The chain links TRBV28 to TRBJ1-3; 8 bases line up with TRBD1. The trim removed 8 bases at V and 0 bases at J, leaving 9 bases unmatched. This CDR3 spans 16 amino acids. Per the germline V gene, CDR1 is MDHEN and CDR2 is SYDVKM. The CDR3 here is CASGRGPISSGNTIYF. CDR3 coding DNA: TGTGCCAGCGGCAGGGGGCCCATAAGCTCTGGAAACACCATATATTTT.

The rearrangement links TRBV19 to TRBJ2-5; D not certain. The CDR3 is 12 amino acids. CDR1 and CDR2 (germline): LNHDA, SQIVND (reference sequence). The germline V and J ends were trimmed by 3 bases and 6 bases, with 8 bases remaining between them. CDR3 nucleotide sequence: TGTGCCAGTAGTATTAAGGGCAAGACCCAGTACTTC. Translated, it gives CASSIKGKTQYF.